This T cell receptor (beta chain) was recorded in a study of response to subunit inactivated influenza vaccine. This clonotype came up a few times. MiXCR, applied by TCRdb to the RT-PCR reads, yields one record per CDR3 protein. The table includes hundreds of thousands of distinct CDR3 sequences, about 10% detected once. This same sample was also part of a study on T cells expressing NK-cell markers. This second study says: What made the TCR beta cDNA was 5'RACE template switching with UMIs.

The clonotype was recovered from a man aged 50 to 60 who received an inactivated influenza vaccine. The source material was PBMCs from blood, sampled on the day of vaccination.

CDR3 sequence reads: CASSQGLSSGGYNEQFF. The CDR3 region has the DNA TGTGCCAGCAGCCAAGGGTTGTCTAGCGGGGGATACAATGAGCAGTTCTTC. This sequence joins TRBV4-2 and TRBJ2-1; 10 bases match TRBD2. V lost 1 base to trimming and J lost 4 bases; unmatched junction nucleotides: 7. CDR3 length equals 17 residues. CDR1 is LGHNA, CDR2 YNFKEQ, per germline.